This T cell receptor (beta chain) appears in the sequencing data of a study of blood T cell repertoires in COVID-19. Study summary: The samples span acute and convalescent COVID-19 from the United States, Italy and Spain. Sources were T cells, B-cell-depleted T cells, or PBMCs; the material itself was cDNA or gDNA.

Assay: immunoSEQ multiplex PCR; the TCRdb copy retains only in-frame clones and omits some. Of 170,000 or so clones listed, approximately 80% are singletons. Cohort 3 donors counted as recovered after two negative PCRs, clearance, or resolved symptoms. The CDR3 has 14 amino acids. V was pared by 5 bases and J by 4 bases, with 5 bases of the junction left unmatched. CDR1 is LNHNV, CDR2 YYDKDF, per germline (reference sequence). The source of this sequence is a woman in her forties or fifties who had recovered from COVID-19. What was sequenced was PBMCs or T cells enriched from blood (not recorded which). The rearrangement joins TRBV15 to TRBJ2-7, with 10 nucleotides matching TRBD1. This CDR3 reads CATSPGQGRYEQYF. Written as DNA, the CDR3 is TGTGCCACCAGCCCGGGACAGGGGAGATACGAGCAGTACTTC.